These 25 T cell receptor beta chains originate from one sample sequenced in a study of T cell clonality in common variable immunodeficiency. Some clones are missing from TCRdb's copy, which holds only in-frame ones; the method was immunoSEQ multiplex PCR. Sampling found approximately 30,000 clones, none seen once. The source material was peripheral blood mononuclear cells. All receptors come from a person between 18 and 75 years old in good health.

Comments on this clone: The sequence runs out 3 residues before the end of the CDR3; the remainder is reconstructed from the germline J gene. The chain joins TRBV19 to TRBJ1-1; D might be TRBD1 (5 bases). The CDR3 consists of 12 residues. Per the germline V gene, CDR1 is LNHDA and CDR2 is SQIVND (reference sequence). V was shortened by 9 bases and J by 4 bases, with 12 bases between the two germline ends. The CDR3 bases that were read are TGTGCCAGCGCTCAGGGTATCACTGAA. It yields the protein CASAQGITE. The full CDR3 reads CASAQGITEAFF.

This clone was seen ten or more times. The CDR3: CAISEGRGAGYEQYF. Partial CDR3 DNA: TGTGCCATCAGTGAGGGACGGGGGGCCGGATACGAG. This chain joins TRBV10-3 and TRBJ2-7; possible D gene TRBD2, 7 bases. The read ends 3 residues before the CDR3 terminus; that terminus is restored from the germline J gene. The CDR3 contains 15 residues. The V gene lost 2 bases and the J gene lost 4 bases, with 15 bases spanning the gap. Germline V gene sequence: CDR1 ENHRY, CDR2 SYGVKD.

This clone was recorded many times. The read terminates 3 residues before the CDR3 end, so the remaining end is supplied by the germline J gene. The gene calls are TRBV14 and TRBJ2-1; perhaps TRBD1 as D (5 bases). This CDR3 is built from 15 residues. In germline, CDR1 is SGHDN, CDR2 FVKESK. V was shortened by 2 bases and J by 3 bases, with 11 bases between the two germline ends. Partial CDR3 DNA: TGTGCCAGCAGCCAATCAAAAGGGGTCTACAATGAG. Protein: CASSQSKGVYNE. The full CDR3 is CASSQSKGVYNEQFF.

This clone was recorded many times. The read ends 3 residues shy of where the CDR3 ends; the end is completed using the germline J gene. This chain connects TRBV19 to TRBJ2-7; TRBD1 might be the D (6 bases). This CDR3 has 14 residues. CDR1 LNHDA and CDR2 SQIVND come from the germline V gene (reference sequence). Between the trimmed V and J ends, which lost 3 bases and 2 bases, there was a span of 11 bases. The CDR3 spells CASSMGAQTYEQYF. The CDR3 DNA, read in part, is TGTGCCAGTAGTATGGGGGCACAGACCTACGAG.

This clone was counted at least ten times. The read terminates 3 residues before the CDR3 end, so the remaining end is supplied by the germline J gene. This sequence joins TRBV20-1 and TRBJ1-1, with D possibly TRBD1 on 5 matching bases. The V gene's germline CDR1 is DFQATT and CDR2 SNEGSKA (reference sequence). This CDR3 comprises 12 residues. With 3 bases removed from V and 4 bases from J, the gap between germline ends came to 9 bases. CDR3 DNA, as far as it was read: TGCAGTGCTAGGGGGGGTGGCACTGAA. It translates to CSARGGGTE. The full CDR3 protein reads CSARGGGTEAFF.

A note on this clone: The read terminates 3 residues before the CDR3 end, so the remaining end is supplied by the germline J gene. The gene calls are TRBV20-1 and TRBJ2-3, with TRBD2 identical over 10 bases. The germline V gene has CDR1 DFQATT and CDR2 SNEGSKA (reference sequence). The length of the CDR3 is 17 residues. CDR3 loop: CSASLTSGGAGVETQYF. Partial CDR3 DNA: TGCAGTGCTAGTCTTACGAGCGGGGGGGCAGGAGTGGAGACG.

The table lists this clone with many counts. The CDR3 end falls 3 residues outside the read, so it is completed with the germline J gene. This chain links TRBV29-1 with TRBJ2-3, with D uncertain. Germline V gene data show CDR1 as SQVTM and CDR2 as ANQGSEA. This CDR3 is 10 amino acids long. V shed 8 bases and J shed 2 bases, with 5 bases lying between them. The CDR3 bases that were read are TGCAGCTCGTACACAGATACG. Translating gives CSSYTDT. The CDR3 in full is CSSYTDTQYF.

CDR3 in amino acids: CARSSQGAAQPQYF. CDR3 bases read: TGTGCCAGAAGTTCGCAGGGGGCGGCTCAGCCG. The chain uses TRBV5-3 and TRBJ2-3; 8 bases fit TRBD1. The CDR3 end is not reached by the read, which stops 3 residues before it; the germline J gene fills it in. TRBV5-3 has ORF status, its function being uncertain. The CDR3 spans 14 residues.

In this sample, this clone turned up many times. The read stops 3 residues short of the end of the CDR3; the missing end is completed from the germline J gene. The rearrangement joins TRBV20-1 to TRBJ2-3; 8 positions agree with TRBD2. The CDR3 is made up of 15 amino acids. Germline V gene sequence: CDR1 DFQATT, CDR2 SNEGSKA (reference sequence). V shed 5 bases, J shed 0 bases, and the junction held 7 bases outside the gene matches. The CDR3 bases that were read are TGCAGTGCTCTTCCCTTAGCGGGGAGCACAGATACG. Encoded protein: CSALPLAGSTDT. The entire CDR3 is CSALPLAGSTDTQYF.

There are a few counts of this clone. Read data end 3 residues before the CDR3 end; the end is taken from the germline J gene. V gene TRBV30 combines with J gene TRBJ2-4; possible D gene TRBD2, 6 bases. The CDR3 spans 12 residues. Germline V CDR1 and CDR2: GTSNPN, SVGIG (reference sequence). Incomplete CDR3 DNA: TGTGCCTGGGGAAGGGACTCCCATGGT. This translates into CAWGRDSHG. The whole CDR3 region reads CAWGRDSHGQYF. The full variable domain, its missing parts supplied by reference TRBV30 and TRBJ2-4, is SQTIHQWPATLVQPVGSPLSLECTVEGTSNPNLYWYRQAAGRGLQLLFYSVGIGQISSEVPQNLSASRPQDRQFILSSKKLLLSDSGFYLCAWGRDSHGQYFGAGTRLSVL.

This clone has a count of ten or more. The CDR3 goes on 3 residues after the read ends, and that part is filled in from the germline J gene. This sequence joins TRBV15 and TRBJ1-3; D might be TRBD1 (6 bases). The CDR3 loop spans 14 amino acids. With 3 bases removed from V and 0 bases from J, the gap between germline ends came to 6 bases. CDR1 is LNHNV, CDR2 YYDKDF, per germline (reference sequence). The CDR3 region is CATSSRGSGNTIYF. The CDR3 DNA, read in part, is TGTGCCACCAGCAGCAGGGGCTCTGGAAACACC.

This clone was found many times. Sequencing ends 3 residues short of the CDR3 end; the germline J gene provides the rest. The chain carries TRBV29-1 and TRBJ2-7; the D is unclear. The CDR3 runs 15 residues. V lost 5 bases to trimming and J lost 0 bases, with 17 bases between them. Germline CDR1 SQVTM, CDR2 ANQGSEA. CDR3 bases read: TGCAGCGTTTATTTTCCGGGTCGAAGCTCCTACGAG. It translates to CSVYFPGRSSYE. The entire CDR3 protein is CSVYFPGRSSYEQYF.

Ten or more counts support this clone. The read finishes 3 residues shy of the CDR3 end, and the germline J gene is used to complete it. The chain has TRBV18 and TRBJ2-2; D not certain. The germline V gene has CDR1 KGHSH and CDR2 LQKENI. V was clipped by 5 bases and J by 4 bases, with 8 bases between them. The CDR3 consists of 13 residues. The CDR3 loop is CASSSARTGELFF. The sequenced CDR3 bases are TGTGCCAGCTCAAGTGCGCGCACCGGGGAG.

This clone occurred many times. The read finishes 3 residues shy of the CDR3 end, and the germline J gene is used to complete it. The chain links TRBV20-1 to TRBJ2-2, with D possibly TRBD1 on 6 matching bases. Looked up from germline, CDR1 is DFQATT and CDR2 is SNEGSKA (reference sequence). The CDR3 length is 14 residues. Incomplete CDR3 DNA: TGCAGTGCTAGAGAACAGGGTAGGGAAGAAAAG. It codes for CSAREQGREEK. The whole CDR3 region reads CSAREQGREEKLFF.

This clone has at least ten counts. The CDR3 end falls 3 residues outside the read, so it is completed with the germline J gene. The J gene is TRBJ2-3, the V gene TRBV2; TRBD2 agrees at 7 bases. The junction had 6 bases not matched to a gene; V was cut back by 5 bases and J by 1 base. Germline CDR1 SNHLY, CDR2 FYNNEI. This CDR3 comprises 15 residues. The CDR3 bases that were read are TGTGCCAGCAGTCCGACTAGCCGCGGCACAGATACG. Translated, it gives CASSPTSRGTDT. The complete CDR3 protein is CASSPTSRGTDTQYF.

This clone has a handful of counts. The observed sequence ends 3 residues before the CDR3 terminus, with the missing tail filled in from the germline J gene. The chain joins TRBV2 to TRBJ2-2; D perhaps matches TRBD2 (5 bases). The CDR3 runs to 16 residues. Germline assignment: CDR1 SNHLY and CDR2 FYNNEI. The CDR3 spells CASSLRQSSGNSPLFF. CDR3 DNA, as far as it was read: TGTGCCAGCAGCCTTAGACAATCCTCGGGGAATTCACCG. Full variable domain (remainder filled in from reference TRBV2 and TRBJ2-2): EPEVTQTPSHQVTQMGQEVILRCVPISNHLYFYWYRQILGQKVEFLVSFYNNEISEKSEIFDDQFSVERPDGSNFTLKIRSTKLEDSAMYFCASSLRQSSGNSPLFFGEGSRLTVL.

This clone showed up many times. The read gets to within 3 residues of the CDR3 end, and the germline J gene fills in the rest. The V call is TRBV18, the J call TRBJ1-3; 7 nucleotides agree with TRBD1. The germline V gene encodes CDR1 KGHSH and CDR2 LQKENI. The CDR3 is 17 amino acids. J lost 0 bases, V lost 1 base, and 6 bases had no gene match. This chain's CDR3 is CASSPRGQDSSGNTIYF. The part of the CDR3 DNA that was read is TGTGCCAGCTCACCACGAGGACAGGACAGCTCTGGAAACACC.

This clone has just a few counts. From the germline J gene comes the end of the CDR3, since the read stops 3 residues before it. The chain has TRBV7-2 and TRBJ2-4; D possibly corresponds to TRBD1 (5 bases). From germline, CDR1 is SGHTA and CDR2 FQGNSA. This CDR3 spans 13 amino acids. This CDR3 reads CASSSRVFYGQYF. CDR3 bases read: TGTGCCAGCAGCTCCAGGGTCTTCTATGGT.

Comments on this clone: The read falls 3 residues short of the CDR3 end, and the missing part is taken from the germline J gene. The chain couples TRBV7-2 to TRBJ1-1; maybe TRBD1 (6 bases). The CDR3 loop spans 13 amino acids. Germline V gene lookup returns CDR1 SGHTA and CDR2 FQGNSA. CDR3 sequence reads: CATTGQGRETAFF. CDR3 DNA (partial): TGTGCCACCACCGGGCAGGGGAGGGAGACA.

This clone was counted at least ten times. Sequencing ends 3 residues short of the CDR3 end; the germline J gene provides the rest. The chain carries TRBV5-1 and TRBJ2-4; 10 bases fit TRBD2. Germline values: CDR1 SGHRS, CDR2 YFSETQ. J lost 6 bases, V lost 2 bases, and 5 bases had no gene match. This CDR3 is built from 15 residues. CDR3 sequence reads: CASSLIGTSANIQYF. The DNA read from the CDR3 is TGCGCCAGCAGCTTAATTGGGACTAGCGCAAACATT.

In the case of this clone: This may be a read error, as it is one base from a much larger clone. Sequencing ends 3 residues short of the CDR3 end; the germline J gene provides the rest. V is TRBV19 and J is TRBJ2-3; D remains unclear. The CDR3 is 11 amino acids. The germline gives CDR1 LNHDA, CDR2 SQIVND (reference sequence). The CDR3 loop reads CARSIGPTQYF. Incomplete CDR3 DNA: TGTGCCAGAAGTATAGGGCCTACG.

This clone was recorded at least ten times. The sequenced fragment ends 3 residues before the CDR3 boundary, so the rest is inferred from the germline J gene. V and J are TRBV19 and TRBJ1-5, with D perhaps matching TRBD1 (5 bases). The CDR3 runs to 14 residues. V was clipped by 8 bases and J by 7 bases, with 18 bases between them. Germline V gives CDR1 LNHDA, CDR2 SQIVND (reference sequence). The covered CDR3 bases are TGTGCCAGTTCCAGGGCACTCAGTGGGCAGCCC. Protein sequence: CASSRALSGQP. Given in full, the CDR3 is CASSRALSGQPQHF.

This clone was detected ten times or more. The read ends 3 residues before the CDR3 terminus; that terminus is restored from the germline J gene. The gene calls are TRBV10-3 and TRBJ1-1; D uncertain. This CDR3 has 13 residues. Germline V gene lookup returns CDR1 ENHRY and CDR2 SYGVKD. Trimming pared 8 bases from V and 1 base from J, leaving 11 bases between. The part of the CDR3 DNA that was read is TGTGCCATCTCAGTGGAGGGGAACACTGAA. Translation: CAISVEGNTE. The entire CDR3 sequence reads CAISVEGNTEAFF.

This clone was seen ten or more times. Coverage ceases 3 residues before the CDR3 finishes, and the germline J gene fills in the end. The chain couples TRBV12-3 or TRBV12-4 to TRBJ2-7; a possible D gene is TRBD2 (5 bases). V was trimmed by 3 bases and J by 0 bases, leaving 18 bases between them. The CDR3 is made up of 17 amino acids. The CDR3 region is CASSLSVEYSGSYEQYF. CDR3 DNA (partial): TGTGCCAGCAGTTTGTCTGTCGAGTACAGCGGCTCCTACGAG.

This clone has at least ten counts. CDR3 protein: CASSQLAGGDTGELFF. The covered CDR3 bases are TGCGCCAGCAGCCAACTAGCGGGAGGGGACACCGGGGAG. This rearrangement joins TRBV4-1 to TRBJ2-2; 12 bases are a match to TRBD2. The CDR3 extends 3 residues past the end of the read, so its final part is completed from the germline J gene. CDR3 length: 16 residues. With V trimmed by 2 bases and J by 3 bases, 1 base remained unmatched. Germline CDR1 is MGHRA and CDR2 is YSYEKL.